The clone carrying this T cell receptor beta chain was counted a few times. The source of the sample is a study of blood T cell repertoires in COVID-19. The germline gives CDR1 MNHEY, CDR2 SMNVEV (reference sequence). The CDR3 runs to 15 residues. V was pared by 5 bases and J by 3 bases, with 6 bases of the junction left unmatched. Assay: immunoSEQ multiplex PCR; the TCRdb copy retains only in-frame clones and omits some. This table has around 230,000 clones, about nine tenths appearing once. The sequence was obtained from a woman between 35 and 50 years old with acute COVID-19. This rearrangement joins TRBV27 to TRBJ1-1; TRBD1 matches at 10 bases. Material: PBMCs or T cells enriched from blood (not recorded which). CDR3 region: CASSPWTGGHTEAFF. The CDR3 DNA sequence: TGTGCCAGCAGTCCCTGGACAGGGGGACACACTGAAGCTTTCTTT.